This T cell receptor (beta chain) was profiled in a study of blood T cell repertoires in COVID-19. Sequencing was performed with immunoSEQ multiplex PCR; in TCRdb, only in-frame clones are kept and a portion is missing. The table includes approximately 140,000 clones, about nine tenths detected once. V gave up 3 bases and J gave up 0 bases, with 13 bases separating them. Germline CDR1 and CDR2: LGHNA and YNFKEQ. CDR3 length: 16 residues. This receptor was taken from a man aged 45-65 years with active or convalescent COVID-19. What was sequenced was peripheral blood. This chain links TRBV4-2 with TRBJ2-3; TRBD2 might be the D (6 bases). DNA for the CDR3: TGTGCCAGCAGCCACTTCGGGACTTCTAGCACAGATACGCAGTATTTT. This translates into CASSHFGTSSTDTQYF.